Listed below are T cell receptor beta chains from one sample, sequenced in a study of PD-1 blockade in classical Hodgkin lymphoma. Here immunoSEQ multiplex PCR was the method, and the copy in TCRdb shows in-frame clones only, minus some. The table includes 20,000 to 25,000 clones, 75% to 90% detected once. Sequencing used CD4+ T cells from blood. The source is a human donor with classical Hodgkin lymphoma. Both conserved end residues are part of each CDR3. Each record gives: CDR3 protein, CDR3 DNA, D gene, V gene, CDR3 length, clone size, J gene. A D gene is named only where the DNA matches it firmly. Clone size is not always given. Where it is, it says once, few, many or a class for expanded clones.

CDR3: CASSPPSAYEQYF
DNA: TGTGCCAGCTCACCACCCAGCGCCTACGAGCAGTACTTC
D: NA
V: TRBV18
length: 13
size: NA
J: TRBJ2-7

CDR3: CASSQDGRITDTQYF
DNA: TGCGCCAGCAGCCAAGATGGGCGGATCACAGATACGCAGTATTTT
D: NA
V: TRBV4-3
length: 15
size: once
J: TRBJ2-3

CDR3: CASSIWGAGPYNEQFF
DNA: TGTGCCAGTAGTATTTGGGGGGCAGGGCCCTACAATGAGCAGTTCTTC
D: NA
V: TRBV19
length: 16
size: NA
J: TRBJ2-1

CDR3: CASEDSFRYEQYF
DNA: TGTGCCAGCGAGGACTCGTTCCGCTACGAGCAGTACTTC
D: NA
V: TRBV6-6
length: 13
size: NA
J: TRBJ2-7

CDR3: CASSLGQASFGYGYTF
DNA: TGTGCCAGCAGCTTAGGACAGGCGTCGTTTGGGTATGGCTACACCTTC
D: NA
V: TRBV7-9
length: 16
size: NA
J: TRBJ1-2

CDR3: CASSSPGGAGEQFF
DNA: TGTGCCAGCAGCTCCCCAGGGGGCGCGGGTGAGCAGTTCTTC
D: TRBD1
V: TRBV7-9
length: 14
size: NA
J: TRBJ2-1

CDR3: CASSQDPIPGLSTGELFF
DNA: TGCGCCAGCAGCCAAGACCCCATACCGGGACTAAGCACCGGGGAGCTGTTTTTT
D: TRBD2
V: TRBV4-3
length: 18
size: NA
J: TRBJ2-2

CDR3: CASSRQFPGTQYF
DNA: TGTGCCAGTAGTAGACAGTTCCCTGGGACCCAGTACTTC
D: NA
V: TRBV19
length: 13
size: once
J: TRBJ2-5

CDR3: CASRFRQGARTEAFF
DNA: TGTGCCAGCAGATTTCGACAGGGGGCGCGGACTGAAGCTTTCTTT
D: TRBD1
V: TRBV6-5
length: 15
size: NA
J: TRBJ1-1

CDR3: CAWADRGVGGLFF
DNA: TGTGCCTGGGCTGACAGGGGGGTCGGGGGACTGTTTTTT
D: TRBD1
V: TRBV30
length: 13
size: NA
J: TRBJ1-4

CDR3: CASSGYTEDYEQYF
DNA: TGTGCCAGCAGTGGGTACACGGAAGATTACGAGCAGTACTTC
D: NA
V: TRBV11-2
length: 14
size: NA
J: TRBJ2-7

CDR3: CASSHGTDFEAFF
DNA: TGCGCCAGCAGCCATGGGACAGATTTTGAAGCTTTCTTT
D: TRBD1
V: TRBV5-1
length: 13
size: NA
J: TRBJ1-1

CDR3: CANRGPGELFF
DNA: TGTGCCAACCGGGGTCCAGGGGAGCTGTTTTTT
D: NA
V: TRBV27
length: 11
size: NA
J: TRBJ2-2

CDR3: CAWRRQGSYEQYF
DNA: TGTGCCTGGCGTAGACAGGGTTCCTACGAGCAGTACTTC
D: TRBD1
V: TRBV30
length: 13
size: NA
J: TRBJ2-7

CDR3: CASSKTSGGTTDTQYF
DNA: TGTGCCAGCAGCAAGACTAGCGGAGGTACCACAGATACGCAGTATTTT
D: TRBD2
V: TRBV7-8
length: 16
size: NA
J: TRBJ2-3

CDR3: CASSRDSGANVLTF
DNA: TGTGCCAGCTCACGAGACTCTGGGGCCAACGTCCTGACTTTC
D: NA
V: TRBV6-5
length: 14
size: NA
J: TRBJ2-6

CDR3: CASSDGQAAEETQYF
DNA: TGTGCCAGCAGCGACGGACAGGCCGCGGAGGAGACCCAGTACTTC
D: TRBD1
V: TRBV11-3
length: 15
size: NA
J: TRBJ2-5

CDR3: CASSQDYAVGIRGQGGYTF
DNA: TGCGCCAGCAGCCAAGATTATGCTGTGGGGATCAGGGGGCAGGGTGGCTACACCTTC
D: TRBD1
V: TRBV4-3
length: 19
size: once
J: TRBJ1-2

CDR3: CASSPRTGFFYTEAFF
DNA: TGTGCCAGCAGTCCGAGGACAGGGTTTTTTTACACTGAAGCTTTCTTT
D: TRBD1
V: TRBV28
length: 16
size: once
J: TRBJ1-1

CDR3: CASSQPGGSSTDTQYF
DNA: TGCGCCAGCAGCCAACCGGGAGGGTCTAGCACAGATACGCAGTATTTT
D: TRBD2
V: TRBV4-3
length: 16
size: once
J: TRBJ2-3

CDR3: CATSRDTLLSGSGGAPYPTGELFF
DNA: TGTGCCACCAGCAGAGATACCCTCCTCTCGGGTAGCGGGGGGGCCCCTTATCCCACCGGGGAGCTGTTTTTT
D: TRBD2
V: TRBV15
length: 24
size: NA
J: TRBJ2-2

CDR3: CASSEVPGQNNEQFF
DNA: TGTGCCAGCAGTGAAGTCCCGGGACAGAACAATGAGCAGTTCTTC
D: TRBD1
V: TRBV6-1
length: 15
size: NA
J: TRBJ2-1

CDR3: CASSPSGGLTEKLFF
DNA: TGTGCCAGTAGCCCCTCGGGCGGTTTGACAGAAAAACTGTTTTTT
D: NA
V: TRBV19
length: 15
size: NA
J: TRBJ1-4

CDR3: CAWSAIRGAFF
DNA: TGTGCCTGGAGTGCTATCCGGGGGGCTTTCTTT
D: NA
V: TRBV30
length: 11
size: few
J: TRBJ1-1

CDR3: CAWSSERHLNF
DNA: TGTGCCTGGAGTTCGGAAAGGCACCTTAACTTT
D: NA
V: TRBV30
length: 11
size: once
J: TRBJ1-6

CDR3: CASKEGAGKGETQYF
DNA: TGTGCCAGCAAGGAGGGGGCAGGGAAGGGAGAGACCCAGTACTTC
D: NA
V: TRBV2
length: 15
size: NA
J: TRBJ2-5

CDR3: CAIRRQGSSYEQYF
DNA: TGTGCCATCCGCCGGCAGGGGAGCTCCTACGAGCAGTACTTC
D: NA
V: TRBV10-3
length: 14
size: NA
J: TRBJ2-7

CDR3: CASSWQGFYEQYF
DNA: TGTGCCAGCAGCTGGCAAGGGTTCTACGAGCAGTACTTC
D: NA
V: TRBV5-6
length: 13
size: NA
J: TRBJ2-7

CDR3: CASSPSGGSYNEQFF
DNA: TGTGCCAGCAGTCCCAGCGGGGGGTCCTACAATGAGCAGTTCTTC
D: TRBD2
V: TRBV6-5
length: 15
size: NA
J: TRBJ2-1

CDR3: CASSLDHSLRF
DNA: TGTGCCAGCAGCTTGGACCATTCACTTCGATTC
D: NA
V: TRBV5-4
length: 11
size: NA
J: TRBJ2-7

CDR3: CASSIDQGQGAQGQPQHF
DNA: TGTGCCAGTAGTATAGATCAAGGACAGGGGGCGCAGGGTCAGCCCCAGCATTTT
D: TRBD1
V: TRBV19
length: 18
size: few
J: TRBJ1-5

CDR3: CASSIAWESYEQYF
DNA: TGTGCCAGTAGTATAGCTTGGGAGTCCTACGAGCAGTACTTC
D: NA
V: TRBV19
length: 14
size: NA
J: TRBJ2-7

CDR3: CASSPLTIETQYF
DNA: TGTGCCAGCTCACCACTTACAATAGAGACCCAGTACTTC
D: NA
V: TRBV18
length: 13
size: NA
J: TRBJ2-5

CDR3: CATNRGIASEKLFF
DNA: TGTGCCACCAACCGGGGTATCGCAAGTGAAAAACTGTTTTTT
D: NA
V: TRBV10-3
length: 14
size: NA
J: TRBJ1-4

CDR3: CASSQDPGDYGYTF
DNA: TGCGCCAGCAGCCAAGACCCGGGGGACTATGGCTACACCTTC
D: NA
V: TRBV4-3
length: 14
size: NA
J: TRBJ1-2

CDR3: CATSRDIGQGGDEQYF
DNA: TGTGCCACCAGCAGAGATATAGGCCAGGGAGGTGATGAGCAGTACTTC
D: NA
V: TRBV15
length: 16
size: NA
J: TRBJ2-7

CDR3: CSAGNRDSYNEQFF
DNA: TGCAGCGCTGGCAACCGGGACAGCTACAATGAGCAGTTCTTC
D: TRBD1
V: TRBV29-1
length: 14
size: NA
J: TRBJ2-1

CDR3: CASSLSQGFMNTEAFF
DNA: TGTGCCAGCAGTTTATCACAGGGCTTCATGAACACTGAAGCTTTCTTT
D: NA
V: TRBV28
length: 16
size: NA
J: TRBJ1-1

CDR3: CASSQDLGARTEAFF
DNA: TGTGCCAGCAGCCAAGATTTGGGGGCGAGAACTGAAGCTTTCTTT
D: NA
V: TRBV4-2
length: 15
size: few
J: TRBJ1-1

CDR3: CAWSQTDRTEAFF
DNA: TGTGCCTGGAGTCAAACGGACAGGACTGAAGCTTTCTTT
D: TRBD1
V: TRBV30
length: 13
size: few
J: TRBJ1-1

CDR3: CASSRDIGQYTEAFF
DNA: TGTGCCAGCAGCCGAGACATAGGCCAGTACACTGAAGCTTTCTTT
D: NA
V: TRBV7-9
length: 15
size: NA
J: TRBJ1-1

CDR3: CASSYSTDTQYF
DNA: TGTGCCAGCAGCTATAGCACAGATACGCAGTATTTT
D: NA
V: TRBV7-2
length: 12
size: NA
J: TRBJ2-3

CDR3: CSVGNRGGTGELFF
DNA: TGCAGCGTTGGGAACAGGGGTGGGACCGGGGAGCTGTTTTTT
D: TRBD1
V: TRBV29-1
length: 14
size: NA
J: TRBJ2-2